Below are 12 T cell receptor beta chains sequenced from a single sample in a study of shared clonotypes between healthy human individuals. Clones were sequenced by immunoSEQ multiplex PCR, and TCRdb holds only the in-frame ones, with some missing. The data contain a few million clones, about 90% of them seen just once; the ten biggest clones take up approximately 0.41%. The specimen sequenced was naive CD4+ T cells from PBMCs. Subset noted: CD45RA+ positively selected. All receptors derive from a man younger than 35 in good health. Some clones in this sample may be carry-over from other donors' samples.

The chain employs TRBV5-1 and TRBJ1-5; 10 bases fit TRBD1. Germline V gene sequence: CDR1 SGHRS, CDR2 YFSETQ. Losses at the gene ends were 4 bases for V and 5 bases for J; bases not matched to a gene: 6. The length of the CDR3 is 15 residues. The CDR3: CASSPGDRGDQPQHF. In nucleotides, the CDR3 is TGCGCCAGCAGCCCGGGGGACAGGGGAGATCAGCCCCAGCATTTT.

CDR3 amino acids: CASSLGTSGSTEQFF. Here the CDR3 DNA reads TGTGCCAGCAGCTTAGGGACTAGCGGGAGTACTGAGCAGTTCTTC. This chain connects TRBV7-3 to TRBJ2-1; 14 bases align to TRBD2. The CDR3 spans 15 residues. With 2 bases clipped from V and 9 bases from J, the junction kept 3 bases outside the gene matches. Germline V gives CDR1 SGHTA, CDR2 FQGTGA.

V and J are TRBV27 and TRBJ2-7; 8 nucleotides match TRBD1. Trimming took 6 bases from V and 6 from J; bases not matched to a gene: 16. Germline CDR1 reads MNHEY; CDR2 reads SMNVEV (reference sequence). This CDR3 spans 16 amino acids. The CDR3 region is CASSNKPGTGLLEQYF. CDR3 DNA sequence: TGTGCCAGCAGCAATAAACCCGGGACAGGACTTCTCGAGCAGTACTTC.

The chain uses TRBV28 and TRBJ1-1, with a weak D call TRBD1 (6 bases). The CDR3 totals 15 residues. Germline V gene data show CDR1 as MDHEN and CDR2 as SYDVKM. Trimming took off 8 bases at V and 0 bases at J, with 16 bases between the two ends. CDR3 sequence reads: CASHTVRGVNTEAFF. CDR3 in DNA: TGTGCCAGCCATACGGTCAGGGGTGTGAACACTGAAGCTTTCTTT.

The chain links TRBV9 to TRBJ2-2; 11 nucleotides align to TRBD2. Trimming cost V 7 bases and J 5 bases; bases outside gene matches: 7. From germline, CDR1 is SGDLS and CDR2 YYNGEE. The CDR3 loop spans 15 amino acids. CDR3 coding DNA: TGTGCCAGCGGTAGCGGGAGGGCGGGAACCGGGGAGCTGTTTTTT. Residues: CASGSGRAGTGELFF.

This clone was found once. The V call is TRBV5-1, the J call TRBJ1-2; TRBD1 agrees at 9 bases. Germline CDR1 reads SGHRS; CDR2 reads YFSETQ. CDR3 length: 19 amino acids. J lost 2 bases, V lost 0 bases, and 14 bases had no gene match. CDR3 residues: CASSLARTGAPSRNYGYTF. The CDR3 region has the DNA TGCGCCAGCAGCTTGGCCCGGACAGGGGCGCCGTCACGGAACTATGGCTACACCTTC.

This rearrangement joins TRBV28 to TRBJ2-1, with 12 bases fitting TRBD2. The CDR3 totals 16 residues. J gave up 0 bases and V 6 bases, and 3 bases lay outside the gene matches. The germline V gene has CDR1 MDHEN and CDR2 SYDVKM. The CDR3: CASRTTSGSSYNEQFF. The CDR3 coding sequence is TGTGCCAGCAGGACGACTAGCGGGAGCTCCTACAATGAGCAGTTCTTC.

The gene calls are TRBV6-1 and TRBJ2-1; the match to TRBD2 covers 8 bases. With V trimmed by 4 bases and J by 7 bases, 9 bases remained unmatched. Germline V gene lookup returns CDR1 MNHNS and CDR2 SASEGT. This CDR3 is built from 15 residues. The CDR3 DNA reads as TGTGCCAGCAGTGGACCGGGACTAGGGGCAAATGAGCAGTTCTTC. Translation gives CASSGPGLGANEQFF.

The chain carries TRBV5-4 and TRBJ2-7; D is tentatively TRBD1 or TRBD2 (5 bases each). Germline CDR1 is SGHNT and CDR2 is YYREEE (reference sequence). V was cut by 4 bases and J by 0 bases, with 11 bases left in between. The length of the CDR3 is 14 residues. DNA of the CDR3: TGTGCCAGCAGCCGATGGGGGAACTCCTACGAGCAGTACTTC. Encoded protein: CASSRWGNSYEQYF.

This clone has a single count. The V gene is TRBV29-1, the J gene TRBJ2-7; 9 positions match TRBD1. Germline lookup yields CDR1 SQVTM and CDR2 ANQGSEA. The CDR3 is made up of 13 amino acids. Trimming at V came to 4 bases and at J to 9 bases, leaving 10 bases not matched to a gene. CDR3 bases: TGCAGCGTTGCTCCGGGACAGGGAGACGGGCAGTACTTC. As protein: CSVAPGQGDGQYF.

As to this clone: The sample carries other DNA sequences with the same CDR3. The chain recombines TRBV5-1 with TRBJ2-2; the D gene is possibly TRBD1 (5 bases). The CDR3 consists of 14 residues. CDR1 is SGHRS and CDR2 is YFSETQ in the germline V gene. The V and J ends lost 2 bases and 2 bases respectively, with 7 bases between them. This CDR3 reads CASSLGQNTGELFF. DNA for the CDR3: TGCGCCAGCAGCTTAGGACAAAACACCGGGGAGCTGTTTTTT.

This chain uses TRBV27 with TRBJ2-1, with 9 bases matching TRBD1. Germline CDR1 is MNHEY and CDR2 is SMNVEV (reference sequence). V gave up 6 bases and J gave up 8 bases; unmatched junction bases: 14. The CDR3 spans 16 residues. CDR3 region: CASRAIGTGRGDEQFF. The CDR3 DNA reads as TGTGCCAGCAGGGCAATAGGGACAGGGAGGGGAGATGAGCAGTTCTTC.